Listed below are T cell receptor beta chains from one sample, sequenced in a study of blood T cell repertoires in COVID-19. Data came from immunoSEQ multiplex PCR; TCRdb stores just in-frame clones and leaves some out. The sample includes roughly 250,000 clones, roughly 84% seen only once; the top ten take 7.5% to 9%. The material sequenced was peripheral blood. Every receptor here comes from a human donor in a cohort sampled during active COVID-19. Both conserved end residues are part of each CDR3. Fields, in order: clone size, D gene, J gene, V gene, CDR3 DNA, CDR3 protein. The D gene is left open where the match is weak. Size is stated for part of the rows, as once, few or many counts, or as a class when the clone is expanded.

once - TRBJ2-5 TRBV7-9 TGTGCCAGCAGCTTAGGGATGGGGGAGGCGTACCAAGAGACCCAGTACTTC CASSLGMGEAYQETQYF
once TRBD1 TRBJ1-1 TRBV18 TGTGCCAGCTCACCGATGATGGACAGGAGCACTGAAGCTTTCTTT CASSPMMDRSTEAFF
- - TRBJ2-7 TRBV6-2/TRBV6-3 TGTGCCAGCAGTGGGGTAGTGGGGCTCGAGCAGTACTTC CASSGVVGLEQYF
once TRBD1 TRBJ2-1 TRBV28 TGTGCCAGCAGTGGGAACAGGGGCGCTTACGGGAATGAGCAGTTCTTC CASSGNRGAYGNEQFF
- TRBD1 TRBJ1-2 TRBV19 TGTGCCAGTAGTTCCATCGCAGGGGGCCCCTATGGCTACACCTTC CASSSIAGGPYGYTF
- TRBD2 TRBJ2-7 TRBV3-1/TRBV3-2 TGTGCCAGCAGCCAAGGACTAGCGGGAGGGTACGAGCAGTACTTC CASSQGLAGGYEQYF
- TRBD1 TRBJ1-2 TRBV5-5 TGTGCCAGCAGCTTGGGGATTCCAGGGGGGAACTATGGCTACACCTTC CASSLGIPGGNYGYTF
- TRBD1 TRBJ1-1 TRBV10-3 TGTGCCATCAAGACAGGGGGCGGGGGCACTGAAGCTTTCTTT CAIKTGGGGTEAFF
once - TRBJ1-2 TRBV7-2 TGTGCCAGCAGCTCCGCAGGAGGATGGGATGGCTACACCTTC CASSSAGGWDGYTF
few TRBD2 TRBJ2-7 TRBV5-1 TGCGCCAGCAGCCACCAGCGGGGTTGGGCCTACGAGCAGTACTTC CASSHQRGWAYEQYF
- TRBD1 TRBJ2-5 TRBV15 TGTGCCACCAGCAGGTGGACAGGAGCAGAGACCCAGTACTTC CATSRWTGAETQYF
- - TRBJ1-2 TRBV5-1 TGCGCCAGCAGCTACGACAGTAGCTATGGCTACACCTTC CASSYDSSYGYTF
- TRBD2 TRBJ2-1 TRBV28 TGTGCCAGCAGTTTTGGAGCGGGGGGGCCTAACATAAATGAGCAGTTCTTC CASSFGAGGPNINEQFF
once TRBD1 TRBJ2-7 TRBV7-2 TGTGCCAGCAGCTTAGGGGGGACAGGGGGCGGGATCGAGCAGTACTTC CASSLGGTGGGIEQYF
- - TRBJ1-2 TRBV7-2 TGTGCCAGCAGCTTGCACAGGGATCCTTTAATCTATGGCTACACCTTC CASSLHRDPLIYGYTF